These 15 T cell receptor beta chains came from one sample sequenced in a study of cytomegalovirus exposure and HLA in healthy donors. The method was immunoSEQ multiplex PCR; TCRdb's version includes in-frame clones alone and lacks a portion of them. The sample includes roughly 60,000 clones, more than 85% seen only once; the top ten take about 2.2%. Sequencing used PBMCs. All receptors derive from a woman aged 25 to 45 in good health and CMV-seronegative.

V gene TRBV5-4 combines with J gene TRBJ2-3; TRBD2 agrees at 8 bases. The germline CDR1 and CDR2 sequences are SGHNT and YYREEE (reference sequence). The CDR3 spans 16 residues. J gave up 2 bases and V 4 bases, and 9 bases lay outside the gene matches. The CDR3 region has the DNA TGTGCCAGCAGCCTATCGGGGGGGTGGGTCACAGATACGCAGTATTTT. Protein: CASSLSGGWVTDTQYF.

The V gene is TRBV2, the J gene TRBJ2-7; TRBD2 matches at 8 bases. Germline lookup yields CDR1 SNHLY and CDR2 FYNNEI. After removal of 6 bases from V and 3 bases from J, the junction contained 10 bases not matched to a gene. CDR3 length equals 15 residues. CDR3 sequence (DNA): TGTGCCAGCAGACCCCTCCTACGGGAGGGCTACGAGCAGTACTTC. Translating it yields CASRPLLREGYEQYF.

This rearrangement joins TRBV5-6 to TRBJ2-3; D remains unclear. There are 13 residues in the CDR3. Trimming took off 4 bases at V and 6 bases at J, with 12 bases between the two ends. CDR1 and CDR2 from the germline V gene are SGHDT and YYEEEE. CDR3 coding DNA: TGTGCCAGCAGCACCCCCCCAGCGGATACGCAGTATTTT. Translating gives CASSTPPADTQYF. The full variable domain, rest sourced from reference TRBV5-6 and TRBJ2-3, is DAGVTQSPTHLIKTRGQQVTLRCSPKSGHDTVSWYQQALGQGPQFIFQYYEEEERQRGNFPDRFSGHQFPNYSSELNVNALLLGDSALYLCASSTPPADTQYFGPGTRLTVL.

This chain connects TRBV4-1 to TRBJ2-3; 7 nucleotides align to TRBD2. J was trimmed by 5 bases and V by 2 bases; bases with no gene match: 4. CDR1 and CDR2 (germline): MGHRA, YSYEKL. The CDR3 covers 14 residues. This CDR3 reads CASSQWSGEDTQYF. In DNA, the CDR3 is TGCGCCAGCAGCCAATGGAGCGGGGAAGATACGCAGTATTTT.

The rearrangement uses TRBV6-5 and TRBJ2-7; possibly TRBD2 for D (5 bases). CDR1 and CDR2 (germline): MNHEY, SVGAGI. The CDR3 extends over 13 amino acids. Deletions cut 6 bases from V and 3 bases from J, with 12 bases between. CDR3 protein: CASSGGRGYEQYF. The DNA for the CDR3 is TGTGCCAGCAGCGGAGGACGGGGCTACGAGCAGTACTTC.

The chain couples TRBV7-2 to TRBJ2-1, with 7 bases that match TRBD2. This CDR3 has 13 residues. The germline V gene encodes CDR1 SGHTA and CDR2 FQGNSA. Trimming cost V 8 bases and J 4 bases; bases outside gene matches: 5. CDR3 in amino acids: CASRGRGYNEQFF. CDR3 bases: TGTGCCAGCCGAGGGCGGGGGTACAATGAGCAGTTCTTC.

This clone was counted only a few times. The V call is TRBV18, the J call TRBJ2-4, with D hard to call. The CDR3 loop spans 13 amino acids. V was trimmed by 2 bases and J by 6 bases, leaving 8 bases between them. Germline CDR1 KGHSH, CDR2 LQKENI. The chain's CDR3 is CASSPRSGNIQYF. CDR3 DNA: TGTGCCAGCTCACCAAGGTCAGGAAACATTCAGTACTTC.

CDR3 sequence: CASSFASNQRSPYEQYF. DNA of the CDR3: TGTGCCAGCAGCTTTGCGTCGAACCAGCGGAGCCCCTACGAGCAGTACTTC. V and J are TRBV12-1 and TRBJ2-7; TRBD2 reflects the table's D call only, with no check against the DNA. TRBV12-1 is annotated as a pseudogene. The CDR3 is 17 amino acids.

The V call is TRBV7-8, the J call TRBJ2-1, with 11 bases that match TRBD2. Trimming cost V 7 bases and J 6 bases; bases outside gene matches: 8. The length of the CDR3 is 15 residues. From germline, CDR1 is SGHVS and CDR2 FQNEAQ. The CDR3 bases are TGTGCCAGCACGGATAGCGGGAGGGCAGGCAATGAGCAGTTCTTC. This translates into CASTDSGRAGNEQFF.

This rearrangement joins TRBV10-3 to TRBJ2-2; D may be TRBD2 (5 bases). Germline CDR1 and CDR2: ENHRY and SYGVKD. V lost 11 bases to trimming and J lost 3 bases, with 10 bases between them. The CDR3 has 12 amino acids. CDR3 bases: TGTGCCTCCGGACTTTACACCGGGGAGCTGTTTTTT. It yields the protein CASGLYTGELFF.

This chain uses TRBV13 with TRBJ2-3, with unresolved D. Germline CDR1 and CDR2: PRHDT and FYEKMQ (reference sequence). This CDR3 region has 14 residues. Trimming pared 3 bases from V and 4 bases from J, leaving 11 bases between. CDR3 in amino acids: CASSFLVVPDTQYF. CDR3 coding DNA: TGTGCCAGCAGCTTTCTGGTAGTACCAGATACGCAGTATTTT.

The V call is TRBV2, the J call TRBJ1-2; D uncertain. The germline V gene has CDR1 SNHLY and CDR2 FYNNEI. This CDR3 spans 16 amino acids. V lost 0 bases to trimming and J lost 5 bases, with 16 bases between them. The CDR3 DNA sequence: TGTGCCAGCAGTGAAGCGCGGCAGGAGGTTCCTTATGGCTACACCTTC. This gives the protein CASSEARQEVPYGYTF.

V and J are TRBV29-1 and TRBJ2-1; TRBD2 might be the D (5 bases). V was clipped by 1 base and J by 8 bases, with 9 bases between them. This CDR3 has 12 amino acids. Germline CDR1 reads SQVTM; CDR2 reads ANQGSEA. Written as DNA, the CDR3 is TGCAGCGTTGAAGGCTCGAGGGATGAGCAGTTCTTC. Encoded protein: CSVEGSRDEQFF.

V is TRBV11-1 and J is TRBJ2-1, with TRBD2 identical over 10 bases. Germline assignment: CDR1 SGHAT and CDR2 FQDESV (reference sequence). V lost 0 bases to trimming and J lost 15 bases; unmatched junction nucleotides: 11. The CDR3 is 15 amino acids. The CDR3 loop reads CASSLAAGGSPALFF. The CDR3 region has the DNA TGTGCCAGCAGCTTAGCAGCGGGAGGGTCTCCCGCCCTGTTCTTC.

The chain's CDR3 is CASSTSGNTGELFF. CDR3 DNA sequence: TGTGCCAGTAGTACGTCAGGGAACACCGGGGAGCTGTTTTTT. The rearrangement uses TRBV19 and TRBJ2-2; no firm D call. The CDR3 runs 14 residues. V lost 4 bases to trimming and J lost 1 base, with 7 bases between them. Germline V gene sequence: CDR1 LNHDA, CDR2 SQIVND (reference sequence). Looking up the rest from reference TRBV19 and TRBJ2-2 gives the full variable domain: DGGITQSPKYLFRKEGQNVTLSCEQNLNHDAMYWYRQDPGQGLRLIYYSQIVNDFQKGDIAEGYSVSREKKESFPLTVTSAQKNPTAFYLCASSTSGNTGELFFGEGSRLTVL.